The text below deals with one T cell receptor (beta chain). Its antigen is still unknown. This specimen belongs to a study of cytomegalovirus exposure and HLA in healthy donors. Broader study findings: Reportedly, diagnosis of cytomegalovirus status by the classifier showed high specificity and sensitivity.

V trimming: 5 bases; J trimming: 6 bases; junction bases outside the gene matches: 11. CDR1 and CDR2 (germline): SGHTA, FQGNSA. The CDR3 runs to 16 residues. Some clones are missing from TCRdb's copy, which holds only in-frame ones; the method was immunoSEQ multiplex PCR. The table lists a few hundred thousand clones, about 90% of them singletons. Sequencing used PBMCs. The chain employs TRBV7-2 and TRBJ2-2; 8 bases fit TRBD1. The sequence was obtained from a man younger than 35 in good health and CMV-seropositive. CDR3 sequence reads: CASSASSRTGSGELFF. The CDR3 DNA follows: TGTGCCAGCAGCGCCTCCAGCAGGACAGGGTCCGGGGAGCTGTTTTTT.